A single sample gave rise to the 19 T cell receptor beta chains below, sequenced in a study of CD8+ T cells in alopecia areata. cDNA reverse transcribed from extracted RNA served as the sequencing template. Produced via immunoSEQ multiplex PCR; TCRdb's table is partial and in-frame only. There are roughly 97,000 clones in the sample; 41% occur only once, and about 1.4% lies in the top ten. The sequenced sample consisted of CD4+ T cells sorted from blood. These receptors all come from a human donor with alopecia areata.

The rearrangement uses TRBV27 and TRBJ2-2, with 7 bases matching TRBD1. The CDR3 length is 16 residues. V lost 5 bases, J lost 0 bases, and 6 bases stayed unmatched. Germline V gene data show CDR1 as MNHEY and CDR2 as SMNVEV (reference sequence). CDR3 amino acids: CASSAAGTANTGELFF. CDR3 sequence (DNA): TGTGCCAGCAGTGCCGCCGGGACAGCGAACACCGGGGAGCTGTTTTTT.

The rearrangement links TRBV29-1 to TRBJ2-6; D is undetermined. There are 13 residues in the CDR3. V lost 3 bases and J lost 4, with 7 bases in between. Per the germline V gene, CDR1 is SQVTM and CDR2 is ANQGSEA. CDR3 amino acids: CSVDESGANVLTF. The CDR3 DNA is TGCAGCGTTGACGAGTCAGGGGCCAACGTCCTGACTTTC.

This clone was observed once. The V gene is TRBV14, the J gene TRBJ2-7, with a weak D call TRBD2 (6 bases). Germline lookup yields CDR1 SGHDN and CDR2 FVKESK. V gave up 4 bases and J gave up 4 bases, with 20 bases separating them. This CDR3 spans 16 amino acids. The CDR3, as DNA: TGTGCCAGCAGCCCGCCCCAGGAGGGCGGAAGGTACGAGCAGTACTTC. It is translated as CASSPPQEGGRYEQYF.

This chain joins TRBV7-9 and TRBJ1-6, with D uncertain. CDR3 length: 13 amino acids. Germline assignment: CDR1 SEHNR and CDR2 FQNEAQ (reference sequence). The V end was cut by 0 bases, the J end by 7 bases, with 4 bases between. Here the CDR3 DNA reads TGTGCCAGCAGCTTAGCGGTGAATTCACCCCTCCACTTT. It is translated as CASSLAVNSPLHF.

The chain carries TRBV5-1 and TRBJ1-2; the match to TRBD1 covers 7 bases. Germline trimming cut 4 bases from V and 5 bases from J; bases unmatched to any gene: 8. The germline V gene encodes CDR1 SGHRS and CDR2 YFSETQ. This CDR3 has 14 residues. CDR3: CASSRDGTEYGYTF. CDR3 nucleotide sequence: TGCGCCAGCAGCCGCGACGGGACAGAATATGGCTACACCTTC.

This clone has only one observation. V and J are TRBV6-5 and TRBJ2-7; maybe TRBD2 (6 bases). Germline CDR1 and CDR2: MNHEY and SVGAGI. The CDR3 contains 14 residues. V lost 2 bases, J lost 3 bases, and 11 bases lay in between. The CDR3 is CASSYTSPRYEQYF. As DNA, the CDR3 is TGTGCCAGCAGTTACACTAGCCCTCGCTACGAGCAGTACTTC.

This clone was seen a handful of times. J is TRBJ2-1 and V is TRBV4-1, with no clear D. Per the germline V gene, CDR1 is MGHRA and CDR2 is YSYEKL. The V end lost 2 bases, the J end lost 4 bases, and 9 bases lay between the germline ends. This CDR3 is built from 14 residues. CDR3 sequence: CASSQLTGYNEQFF. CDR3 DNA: TGCGCCAGCAGCCAACTAACCGGGTACAATGAGCAGTTCTTC.

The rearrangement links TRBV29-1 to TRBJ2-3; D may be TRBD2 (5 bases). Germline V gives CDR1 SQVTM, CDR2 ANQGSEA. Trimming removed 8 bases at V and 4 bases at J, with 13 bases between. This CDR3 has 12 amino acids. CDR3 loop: CSITRAPDTQYF. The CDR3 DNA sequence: TGCAGCATCACGCGGGCCCCAGATACGCAGTATTTT.

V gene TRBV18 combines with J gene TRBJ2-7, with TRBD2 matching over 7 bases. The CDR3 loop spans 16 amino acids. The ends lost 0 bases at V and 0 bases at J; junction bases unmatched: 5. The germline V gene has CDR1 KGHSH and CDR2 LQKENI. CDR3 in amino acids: CASSPPGAGSSYEQYF. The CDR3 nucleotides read TGTGCCAGCTCACCACCAGGAGCGGGGAGCTCCTACGAGCAGTACTTC. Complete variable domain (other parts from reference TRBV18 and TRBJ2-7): NAGVMQNPRHLVRRRGQEARLRCSPMKGHSHVYWYRQLPEEGLKFMVYLQKENIIDESGMPKERFSAEFPKEGPSILRIQQVVRGDSAAYFCASSPPGAGSSYEQYFGPGTRLTVT.

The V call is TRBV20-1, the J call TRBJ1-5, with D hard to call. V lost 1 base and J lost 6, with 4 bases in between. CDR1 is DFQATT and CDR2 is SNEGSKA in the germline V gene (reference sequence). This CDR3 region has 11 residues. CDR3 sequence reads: CSARVGQPQHF. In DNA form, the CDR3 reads TGCAGTGCTAGAGTAGGTCAGCCCCAGCATTTT.

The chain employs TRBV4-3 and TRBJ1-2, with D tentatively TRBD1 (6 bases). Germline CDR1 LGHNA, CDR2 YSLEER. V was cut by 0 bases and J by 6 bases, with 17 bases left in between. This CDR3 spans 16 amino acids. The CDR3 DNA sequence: TGCGCCAGCAGCCAAGATCTCAGGGGCTTGGTCAATGGCTACACCTTC. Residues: CASSQDLRGLVNGYTF.

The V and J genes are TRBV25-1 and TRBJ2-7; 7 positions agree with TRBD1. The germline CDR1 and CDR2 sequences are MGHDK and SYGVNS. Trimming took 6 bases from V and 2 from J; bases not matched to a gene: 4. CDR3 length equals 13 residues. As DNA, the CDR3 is TGTGCCAGCAGGGGGGACAGAACCTACGAGCAGTACTTC. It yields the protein CASRGDRTYEQYF.

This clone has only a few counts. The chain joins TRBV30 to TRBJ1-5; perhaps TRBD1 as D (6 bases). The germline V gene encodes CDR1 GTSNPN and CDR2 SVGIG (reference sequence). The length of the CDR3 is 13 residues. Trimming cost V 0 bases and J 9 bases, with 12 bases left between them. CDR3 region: CAWSVQGLPPQHF. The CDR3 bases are TGTGCCTGGAGTGTACAGGGTTTGCCGCCCCAGCATTTT.

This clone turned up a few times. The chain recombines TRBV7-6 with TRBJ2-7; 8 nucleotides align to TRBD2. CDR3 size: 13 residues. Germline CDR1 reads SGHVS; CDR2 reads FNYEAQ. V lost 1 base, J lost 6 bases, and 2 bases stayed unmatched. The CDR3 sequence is CASSLVAGPEQYF. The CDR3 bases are TGTGCCAGCAGCTTAGTAGCGGGGCCCGAGCAGTACTTC. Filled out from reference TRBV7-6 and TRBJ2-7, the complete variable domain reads GAGVSQSPRYKVTKRGQDVALRCDPISGHVSLYWYRQALGQGPEFLTYFNYEAQQDKSGLPNDRFSAERPEGSISTLTIQRTEQRDSAMYRCASSLVAGPEQYFGPGTRLTVT.

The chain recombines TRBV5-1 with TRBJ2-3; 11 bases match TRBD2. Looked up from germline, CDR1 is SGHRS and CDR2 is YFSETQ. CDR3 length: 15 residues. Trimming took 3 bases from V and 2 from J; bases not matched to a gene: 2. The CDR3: CASSWGLADTDTQYF. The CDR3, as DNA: TGCGCCAGCAGCTGGGGACTAGCGGACACAGATACGCAGTATTTT.

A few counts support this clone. The CDR3 DNA is TGTGCCAGCAGCCGGGGGTCGTCCTACGAGCAGTACTTC. As protein: CASSRGSSYEQYF. This chain uses TRBV5-4 with TRBJ2-7; TRBD2 is a possible D gene (6 bases). Germline V gene data show CDR1 as SGHNT and CDR2 as YYREEE (reference sequence). The ends were cut back, 4 bases at V and 1 base at J, with 9 bases in the middle. The CDR3 totals 13 residues.

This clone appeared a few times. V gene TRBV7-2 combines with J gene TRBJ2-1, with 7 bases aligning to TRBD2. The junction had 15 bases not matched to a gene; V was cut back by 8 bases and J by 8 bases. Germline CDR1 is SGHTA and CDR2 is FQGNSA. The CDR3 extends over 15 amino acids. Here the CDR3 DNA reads TGTGCCAGCCAAAAACTCCTGGGAGGGGTGGATGAGCAGTTCTTC. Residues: CASQKLLGGVDEQFF.

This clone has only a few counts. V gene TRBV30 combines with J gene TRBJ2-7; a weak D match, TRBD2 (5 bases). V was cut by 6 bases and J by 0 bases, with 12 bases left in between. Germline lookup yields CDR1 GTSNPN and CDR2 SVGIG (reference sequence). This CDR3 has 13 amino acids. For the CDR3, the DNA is TGTGCCTGTTCCAGTGGGAGCTCCTACGAGCAGTACTTC. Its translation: CACSSGSSYEQYF. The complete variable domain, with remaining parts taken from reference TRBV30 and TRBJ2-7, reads SQTIHQWPATLVQPVGSPLSLECTVEGTSNPNLYWYRQAAGRGLQLLFYSVGIGQISSEVPQNLSASRPQDRQFILSSKKLLLSDSGFYLCACSSGSSYEQYFGPGTRLTVT.

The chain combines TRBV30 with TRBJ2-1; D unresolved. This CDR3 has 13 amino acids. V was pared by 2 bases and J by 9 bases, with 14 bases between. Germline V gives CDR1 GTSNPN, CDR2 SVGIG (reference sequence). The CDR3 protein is CAWSLDRRVEQFF. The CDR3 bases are TGTGCCTGGAGTTTGGACCGTCGGGTTGAGCAGTTCTTC.